In its sample, the clone carrying this T cell receptor (beta chain) was seen a few times. No antigen is known for it. The sampling schedule covered blood at baseline, cycle 4 day 1, and cycle 7 day 1. The record originates from a study of OX40 agonist ivuxolimab in advanced cancers. Background on the study: The patients' treatment was ivuxolimab, an agonistic anti-OX40 (CD134) antibody.

Sequenced by immunoSEQ multiplex PCR; TCRdb stores in-frame clones only, minus some. Found here are tens of thousands of clones, around 82% of them singletons; the top ten hold over 3%. This CDR3 is 15 amino acids long. V lost 1 base to trimming and J lost 9 bases, with 17 bases between them. Looked up from germline, CDR1 is SGHRS and CDR2 is YFSETQ. Study-level results: At doses 0.1 to 3.0 mg/kg, CD4+ and CD8+ clones expanded. CD8+ T cells showed, on average, more clonal expansion than CD4+ cells.

The chain joins TRBV5-1 to TRBJ1-5, with D possibly TRBD1 on 6 matching bases. This TCR came from an adult with an advanced solid tumor such as melanoma, head and neck, liver or kidney cancer. Here the sequenced sample was CD4+ or CD8+ T cells sorted from blood, taken in a trial of the OX40 agonist ivuxolimab. The CDR3 bases are TGCGCCAGCAGCTTGAGGGTCCCAGGGGTCCCGCCCCAGCATTTT. This codes for CASSLRVPGVPPQHF.